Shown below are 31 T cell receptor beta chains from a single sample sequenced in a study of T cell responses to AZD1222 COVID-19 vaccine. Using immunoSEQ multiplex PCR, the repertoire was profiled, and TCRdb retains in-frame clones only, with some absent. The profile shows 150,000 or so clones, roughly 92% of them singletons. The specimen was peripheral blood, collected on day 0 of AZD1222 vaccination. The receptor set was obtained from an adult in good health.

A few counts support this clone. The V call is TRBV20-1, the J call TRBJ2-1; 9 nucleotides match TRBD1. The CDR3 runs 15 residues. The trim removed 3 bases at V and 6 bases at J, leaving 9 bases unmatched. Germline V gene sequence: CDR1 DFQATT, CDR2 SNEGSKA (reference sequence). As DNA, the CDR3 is TGCAGTGCTAGTCACCGGGACAGGGAGAGCAATGAGCAGTTCTTC. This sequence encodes CSASHRDRESNEQFF.

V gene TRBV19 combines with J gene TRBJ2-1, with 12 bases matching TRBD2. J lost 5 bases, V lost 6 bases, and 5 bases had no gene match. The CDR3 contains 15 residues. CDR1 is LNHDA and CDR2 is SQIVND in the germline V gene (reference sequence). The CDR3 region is CASSQGLAGHNEQFF. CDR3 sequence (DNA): TGTGCCAGTAGCCAAGGACTAGCGGGGCACAATGAGCAGTTCTTC.

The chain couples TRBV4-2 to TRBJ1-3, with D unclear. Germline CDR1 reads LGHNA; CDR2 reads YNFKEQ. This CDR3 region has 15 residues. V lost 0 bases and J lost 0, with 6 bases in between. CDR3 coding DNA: TGTGCCAGCAGCCAAGATAACGGCTCTGGAAACACCATATATTTT. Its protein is CASSQDNGSGNTIYF.

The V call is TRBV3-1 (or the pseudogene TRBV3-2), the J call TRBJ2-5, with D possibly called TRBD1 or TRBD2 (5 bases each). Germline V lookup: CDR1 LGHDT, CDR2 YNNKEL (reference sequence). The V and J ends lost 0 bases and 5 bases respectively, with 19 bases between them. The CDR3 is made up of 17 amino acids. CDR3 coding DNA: TGTGCCAGCAGCCAAGATCGAATGATTAGGGGACCGGAGACCCAGTACTTC. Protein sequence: CASSQDRMIRGPETQYF.

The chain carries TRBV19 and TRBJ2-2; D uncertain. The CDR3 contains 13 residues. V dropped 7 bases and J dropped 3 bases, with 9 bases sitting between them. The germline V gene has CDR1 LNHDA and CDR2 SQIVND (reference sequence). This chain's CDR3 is CASTPRYTGELFF. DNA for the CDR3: TGTGCCAGTACCCCTAGGTACACCGGGGAGCTGTTTTTT. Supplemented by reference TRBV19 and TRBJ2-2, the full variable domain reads DGGITQSPKYLFRKEGQNVTLSCEQNLNHDAMYWYRQDPGQGLRLIYYSQIVNDFQKGDIAEGYSVSREKKESFPLTVTSAQKNPTAFYLCASTPRYTGELFFGEGSRLTVL.

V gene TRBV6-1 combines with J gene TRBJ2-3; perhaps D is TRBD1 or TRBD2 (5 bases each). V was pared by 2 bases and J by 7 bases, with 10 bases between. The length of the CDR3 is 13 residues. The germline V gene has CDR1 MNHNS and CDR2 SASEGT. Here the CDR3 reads CASSENWGNTQYF. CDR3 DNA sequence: TGTGCCAGCAGTGAAAACTGGGGGAATACGCAGTATTTT.

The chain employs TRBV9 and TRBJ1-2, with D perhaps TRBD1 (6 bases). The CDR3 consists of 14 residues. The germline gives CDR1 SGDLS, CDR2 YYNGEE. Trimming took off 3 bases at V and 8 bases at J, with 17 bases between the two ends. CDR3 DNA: TGTGCCAGCAGCGAGGGGAGGACAGATCGCGGCTACACCTTC. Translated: CASSEGRTDRGYTF.

CDR3 bases: TGTGCCAGCAGTGCCGCGGGACCCGCTGGTGAAAAACTGTTTTTT. As protein: CASSAAGPAGEKLFF. This rearrangement joins TRBV28 to TRBJ1-4; TRBD1 might be the D (5 bases). The CDR3 sequence is 15 residues long. In germline, CDR1 is MDHEN, CDR2 SYDVKM. V lost 5 bases to trimming and J lost 7 bases, with 17 bases between them.

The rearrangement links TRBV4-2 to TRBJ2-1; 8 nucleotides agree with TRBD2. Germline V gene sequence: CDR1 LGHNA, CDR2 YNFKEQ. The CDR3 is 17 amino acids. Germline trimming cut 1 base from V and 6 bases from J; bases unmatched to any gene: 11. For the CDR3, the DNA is TGTGCCAGCAGCCAAGTGGGTTCTAGCGGGTGGCGCAATGAGCAGTTCTTC. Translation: CASSQVGSSGWRNEQFF.

Written as DNA, the CDR3 is TGTGCCAGCAGTCTGGGCAGGGGCTCTGGAAACACCATATATTTT. Encoded protein: CASSLGRGSGNTIYF. The chain joins TRBV27 to TRBJ1-3, with D perhaps TRBD1 (6 bases). V was pared by 5 bases and J by 0 bases, with 11 bases between. This CDR3 is built from 15 residues. Germline lookup yields CDR1 MNHEY and CDR2 SMNVEV (reference sequence).

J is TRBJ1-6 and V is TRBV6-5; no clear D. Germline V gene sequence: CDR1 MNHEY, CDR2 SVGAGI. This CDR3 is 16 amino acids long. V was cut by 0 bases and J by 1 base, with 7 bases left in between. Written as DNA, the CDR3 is TGTGCCAGCAGTTACTCGAGAAGGTCCTATAATTCACCCCTCCACTTT. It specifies CASSYSRRSYNSPLHF.

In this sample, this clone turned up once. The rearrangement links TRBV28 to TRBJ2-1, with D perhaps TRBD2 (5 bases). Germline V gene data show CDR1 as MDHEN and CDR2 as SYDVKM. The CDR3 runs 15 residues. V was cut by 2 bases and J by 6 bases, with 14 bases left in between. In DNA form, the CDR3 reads TGTGCCAGCAGTTTACCGTACGTAGAGGGCAATGAGCAGTTCTTC. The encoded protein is CASSLPYVEGNEQFF.

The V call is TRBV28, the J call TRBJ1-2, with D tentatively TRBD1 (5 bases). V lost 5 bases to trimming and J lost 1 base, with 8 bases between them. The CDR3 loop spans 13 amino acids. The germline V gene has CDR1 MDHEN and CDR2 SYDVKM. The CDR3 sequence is CASSVTVNYGYTF. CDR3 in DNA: TGTGCCAGCAGTGTGACAGTTAACTATGGCTACACCTTC.

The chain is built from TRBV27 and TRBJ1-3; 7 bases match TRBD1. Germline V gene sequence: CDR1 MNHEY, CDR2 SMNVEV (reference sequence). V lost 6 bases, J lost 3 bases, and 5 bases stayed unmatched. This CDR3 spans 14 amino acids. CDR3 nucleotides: TGTGCCAGCAGCCAGACAGGGCTTGGAAACACCATATATTTT. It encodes CASSQTGLGNTIYF.

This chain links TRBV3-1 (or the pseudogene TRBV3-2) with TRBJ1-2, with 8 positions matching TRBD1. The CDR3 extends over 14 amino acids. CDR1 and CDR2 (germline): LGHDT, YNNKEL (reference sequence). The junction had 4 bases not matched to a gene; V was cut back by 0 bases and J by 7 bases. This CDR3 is CASSQDRTGSGYTF. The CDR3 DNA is TGTGCCAGCAGCCAAGATCGGACAGGGTCTGGCTACACCTTC.

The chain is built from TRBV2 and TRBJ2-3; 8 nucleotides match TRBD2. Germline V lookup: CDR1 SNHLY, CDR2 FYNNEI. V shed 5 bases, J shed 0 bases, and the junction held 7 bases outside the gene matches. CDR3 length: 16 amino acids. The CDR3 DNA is TGTGCCAGCAGTTATCTAGCGGGCCTCAGCACAGATACGCAGTATTTT. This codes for CASSYLAGLSTDTQYF.

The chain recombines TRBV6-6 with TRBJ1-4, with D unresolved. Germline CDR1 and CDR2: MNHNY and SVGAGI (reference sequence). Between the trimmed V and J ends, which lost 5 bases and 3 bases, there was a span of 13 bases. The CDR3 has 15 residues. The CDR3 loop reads CASSQNLGSNEKLFF. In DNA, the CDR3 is TGTGCCAGCAGTCAAAATCTAGGGTCTAATGAAAAACTGTTTTTT.

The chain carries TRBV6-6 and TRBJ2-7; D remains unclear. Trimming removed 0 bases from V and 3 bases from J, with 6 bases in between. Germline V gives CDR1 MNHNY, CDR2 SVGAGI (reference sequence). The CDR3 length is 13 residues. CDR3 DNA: TGTGCCAGCAGTTACTCGATAGGCTACGAGCAGTACTTC. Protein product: CASSYSIGYEQYF.

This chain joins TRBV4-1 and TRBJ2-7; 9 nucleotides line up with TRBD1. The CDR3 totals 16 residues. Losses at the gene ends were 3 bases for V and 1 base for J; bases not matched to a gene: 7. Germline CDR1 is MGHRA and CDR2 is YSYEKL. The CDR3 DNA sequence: TGCGCCAGCAGCCATTATACCGGGACAGGGTCCTACGAGCAGTACTTC. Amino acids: CASSHYTGTGSYEQYF.

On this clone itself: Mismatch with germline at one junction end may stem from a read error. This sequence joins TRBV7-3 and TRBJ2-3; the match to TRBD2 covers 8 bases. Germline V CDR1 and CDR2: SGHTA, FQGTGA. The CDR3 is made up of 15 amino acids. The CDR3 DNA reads TGTGCCAGCAGCGGGATGGCGGGGGGCACAGATACACAGTATTTT. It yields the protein CASSGMAGGTDTQYF.

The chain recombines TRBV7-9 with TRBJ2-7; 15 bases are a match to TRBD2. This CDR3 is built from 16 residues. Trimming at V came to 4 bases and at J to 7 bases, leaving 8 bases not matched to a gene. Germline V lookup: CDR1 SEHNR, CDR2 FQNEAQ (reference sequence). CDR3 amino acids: CASSYGTSGGQREQYF. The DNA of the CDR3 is TGTGCCAGCAGCTACGGGACTAGCGGGGGGCAGAGGGAGCAGTACTTC.

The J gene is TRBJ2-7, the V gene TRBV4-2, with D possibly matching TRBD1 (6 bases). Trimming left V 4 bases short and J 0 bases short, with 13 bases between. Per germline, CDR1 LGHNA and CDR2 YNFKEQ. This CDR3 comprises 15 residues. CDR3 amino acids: CASSPSRTDSYEQYF. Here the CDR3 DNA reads TGTGCCAGCAGCCCCTCTCGGACAGACTCCTACGAGCAGTACTTC.

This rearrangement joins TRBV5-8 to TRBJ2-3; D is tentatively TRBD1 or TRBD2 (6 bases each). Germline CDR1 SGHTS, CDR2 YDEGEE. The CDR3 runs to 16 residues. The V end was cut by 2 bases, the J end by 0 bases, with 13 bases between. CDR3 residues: CASSLGDGGSTDTQYF. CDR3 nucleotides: TGTGCCAGCAGCTTAGGTGACGGGGGCAGCACAGATACGCAGTATTTT.

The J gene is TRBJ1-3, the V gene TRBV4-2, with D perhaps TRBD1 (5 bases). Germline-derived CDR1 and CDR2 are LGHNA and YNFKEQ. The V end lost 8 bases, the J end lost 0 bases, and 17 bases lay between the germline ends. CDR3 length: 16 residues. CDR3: CASDLGDPNSGNTIYF. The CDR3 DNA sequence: TGTGCCAGCGATTTAGGGGACCCGAACTCTGGAAACACCATATATTTT.

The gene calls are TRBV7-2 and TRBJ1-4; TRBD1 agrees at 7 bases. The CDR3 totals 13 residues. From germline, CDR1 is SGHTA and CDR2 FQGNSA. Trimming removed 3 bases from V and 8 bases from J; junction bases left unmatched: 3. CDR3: CASSFQGEEKLFF. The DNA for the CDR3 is TGTGCCAGCAGCTTCCAGGGGGAGGAAAAACTGTTTTTT.

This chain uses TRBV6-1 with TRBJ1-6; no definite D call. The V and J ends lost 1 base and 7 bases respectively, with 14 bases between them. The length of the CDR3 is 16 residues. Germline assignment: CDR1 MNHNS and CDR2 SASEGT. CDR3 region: CASSEEMGRLNSPLHF. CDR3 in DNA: TGTGCCAGCAGTGAAGAAATGGGGAGACTCAATTCACCCCTCCACTTT.

DNA of the CDR3: TGTGCCAGTAGTATTCAGGAGAACACTGAAGCTTTCTTT. It yields the protein CASSIQENTEAFF. This chain uses TRBV19 with TRBJ1-1; D not certain. The V end lost 3 bases, the J end lost 1 base, and 6 bases lay between the germline ends. The CDR3 spans 13 residues. Germline V gene data show CDR1 as LNHDA and CDR2 as SQIVND (reference sequence).

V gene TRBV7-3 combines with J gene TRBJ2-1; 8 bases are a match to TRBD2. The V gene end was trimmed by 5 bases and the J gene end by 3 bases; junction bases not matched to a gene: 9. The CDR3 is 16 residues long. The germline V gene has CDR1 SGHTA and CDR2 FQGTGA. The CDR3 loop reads CASSLNRGGRYNEQFF. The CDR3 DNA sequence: TGTGCCAGCAGCCTTAACCGGGGGGGCCGCTACAATGAGCAGTTCTTC.

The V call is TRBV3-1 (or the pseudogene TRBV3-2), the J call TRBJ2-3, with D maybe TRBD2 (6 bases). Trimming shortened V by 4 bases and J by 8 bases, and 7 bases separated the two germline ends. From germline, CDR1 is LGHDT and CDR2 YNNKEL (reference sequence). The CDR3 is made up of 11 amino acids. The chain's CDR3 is CASSRDFTQYF. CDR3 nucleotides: TGTGCCAGCAGCCGGGACTTTACGCAGTATTTT.

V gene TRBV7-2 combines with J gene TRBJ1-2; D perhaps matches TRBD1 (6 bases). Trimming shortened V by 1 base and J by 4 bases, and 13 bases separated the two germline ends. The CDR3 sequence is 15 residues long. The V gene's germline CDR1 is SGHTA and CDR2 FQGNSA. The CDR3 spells CASSLGTGLAYGYTF. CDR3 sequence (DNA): TGTGCCAGCAGCTTAGGAACAGGGCTGGCCTATGGCTACACCTTC.

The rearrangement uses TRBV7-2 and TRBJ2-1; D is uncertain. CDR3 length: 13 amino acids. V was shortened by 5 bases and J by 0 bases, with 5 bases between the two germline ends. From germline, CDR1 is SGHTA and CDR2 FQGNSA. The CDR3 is CASSTGSYNEQFF. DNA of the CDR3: TGTGCCAGCAGCACCGGCTCCTACAATGAGCAGTTCTTC. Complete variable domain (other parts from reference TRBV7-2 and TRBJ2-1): GAGVSQSPSNKVTEKGKDVELRCDPISGHTALYWYRQSLGQGLEFLIYFQGNSAPDKSGLPSDRFSAERTGGSVSTLTIQRTQQEDSAVYLCASSTGSYNEQFFGPGTRLTVL.